The entry that follows covers one T cell receptor (beta chain) sequence. The data originate from a study of blood T cell repertoires in COVID-19. Germline CDR1 SGHVS, CDR2 FQNEAQ. Trimming removed 4 bases from V and 3 bases from J; junction bases left unmatched: 6. The CDR3 has 15 amino acids. Cohort 3 recovered donors had two negative PCRs, clearance, or symptom resolution. Profiled with immunoSEQ multiplex PCR; TCRdb holds only in-frame clones, not every one. Among hundreds of thousands of clones listed, approximately 90% were seen once. The source is a man between 35 and 55 years old who had recovered from COVID-19. This chain connects TRBV7-8 to TRBJ2-7, with 10 bases lining up with TRBD2. The sample taken for sequencing was PBMCs or T cells enriched from blood (not recorded which). CDR3 amino acids: CASSSGLADRYEQYF. The CDR3 DNA is TGTGCCAGCAGCTCAGGACTAGCGGATCGCTACGAGCAGTACTTC.